One sample yielded the 9 T cell receptor beta chains listed below, sequenced in a study of blood T cell repertoires in COVID-19. Sequenced by immunoSEQ multiplex PCR; TCRdb stores in-frame clones only, minus some. This table holds tens of thousands of clones, around 86% found once. The sample was peripheral blood. These receptors came from a woman of 80 years or more with acute or convalescent COVID-19.

This sequence joins TRBV4-2 and TRBJ2-3; D unclear. Germline-derived CDR1 and CDR2 are LGHNA and YNFKEQ. This CDR3 contains 11 residues. V dropped 3 bases and J dropped 14 bases, with 12 bases sitting between them. CDR3 sequence (DNA): TGTGCCAGCAGCCAGAGCCAGCGAGCGTATTTT. This codes for CASSQSQRAYF.

The V call is TRBV7-8, the J call TRBJ1-2; possible D gene TRBD1, 6 bases. Looked up from germline, CDR1 is SGHVS and CDR2 is FQNEAQ. CDR3 length: 17 amino acids. Trimming removed 0 bases at V and 2 bases at J, with 16 bases between. The CDR3 reads CASSLAPQGRRNYGYTF. The CDR3 bases are TGTGCCAGCAGCTTAGCACCTCAGGGGCGGCGAAACTATGGCTACACCTTC. The whole variable domain, filled in from reference TRBV7-8 and TRBJ1-2, reads GAGVSQSPRYKVAKRGQDVALRCDPISGHVSLFWYQQALGQGPEFLTYFQNEAQLDKSGLPSDRFFAERPEGSVSTLKIQRTQQEDSAVYLCASSLAPQGRRNYGYTFGSGTRLTVV.

V and J are TRBV5-6 and TRBJ2-5; no clear D gene. The length of the CDR3 is 13 residues. Deletions cut 3 bases from V and 3 bases from J, with 9 bases between. Germline CDR1 is SGHDT and CDR2 is YYEEEE. The chain's CDR3 is CASSSGLEETQYF. The CDR3 DNA is TGTGCCAGCAGCTCAGGATTGGAAGAGACCCAGTACTTC.

This clone has a single count. This rearrangement joins TRBV7-2 to TRBJ2-4; 7 bases match TRBD2. There are 11 residues in the CDR3. Germline V lookup: CDR1 SGHTA, CDR2 FQGNSA. Trimming took 5 bases from V and 9 from J; bases not matched to a gene: 1. CDR3 sequence (DNA): TGTGCCAGCAGCCCGGGAGGCATTCAGTACTTC. Translating it yields CASSPGGIQYF.

The chain has TRBV5-4 and TRBJ1-6, with TRBD1 matching over 7 bases. The length of the CDR3 is 14 residues. V trimming: 4 bases; J trimming: 5 bases; junction bases outside the gene matches: 3. Germline CDR1 is SGHNT and CDR2 is YYREEE (reference sequence). The CDR3 sequence is CASSVQGNNSPLHF. CDR3 in DNA: TGTGCCAGCAGCGTACAGGGGAATAATTCACCCCTCCACTTT.

CDR3 region: CASTLVAQTLNQPQHF. The CDR3 bases are TGTGCCAGTACTCTAGTAGCGCAGACCCTCAATCAGCCCCAGCATTTT. The chain uses TRBV19 and TRBJ1-5, with D uncertain. The CDR3 is 16 residues long. Germline CDR1 and CDR2: LNHDA and SQIVND (reference sequence). With 7 bases removed from V and 3 bases from J, the gap between germline ends came to 19 bases.

The chain uses TRBV3-1 (or the pseudogene TRBV3-2) and TRBJ2-1; TRBD2 aligns across 10 bases. Germline V gene data show CDR1 as LGHDT and CDR2 as YNNKEL (reference sequence). This CDR3 has 16 amino acids. V gave up 4 bases and J gave up 1 base; unmatched junction bases: 4. The CDR3 spells CASSPVAGGSYNEQFF. DNA for the CDR3: TGTGCCAGCAGCCCGGTAGCGGGGGGATCCTACAATGAGCAGTTCTTC.

The V gene is TRBV7-3, the J gene TRBJ1-1, with D tentatively TRBD1 (6 bases). The CDR3 contains 13 residues. Trimming pared 4 bases from V and 8 bases from J, leaving 14 bases between. Germline V gives CDR1 SGHTA, CDR2 FQGTGA. In DNA, the CDR3 is TGTGCCAGCAGCTACCACAAGCAGGGGGAAGCTTTCTTT. It yields the protein CASSYHKQGEAFF.

The genes are TRBV5-6 and TRBJ2-2; TRBD2 is a possible D gene (6 bases). Trimming shortened V by 1 base and J by 2 bases, and 9 bases separated the two germline ends. This CDR3 spans 15 amino acids. Germline CDR1 SGHDT, CDR2 YYEEEE. Written as DNA, the CDR3 is TGTGCCAGCAGCTTGACGCGGGGTAACACCGGGGAGCTGTTTTTT. It is translated as CASSLTRGNTGELFF. The full variable domain, rest sourced from reference TRBV5-6 and TRBJ2-2, is DAGVTQSPTHLIKTRGQQVTLRCSPKSGHDTVSWYQQALGQGPQFIFQYYEEEERQRGNFPDRFSGHQFPNYSSELNVNALLLGDSALYLCASSLTRGNTGELFFGEGSRLTVL.